These 20 T cell receptor beta chains share one sample of origin, sequenced in a study of blood T cell repertoires in COVID-19. TCRdb keeps only in-frame clones here, not all; method: immunoSEQ multiplex PCR. The sample lists roughly 110,000 clones; about 88% were seen once. What was sequenced was peripheral blood. The origin of the receptors is a man aged 40-49 years with acute or convalescent COVID-19.

The chain links TRBV19 to TRBJ2-3; TRBD2 is a possible D gene (6 bases). The germline V and J ends were trimmed by 11 bases and 0 bases, with 12 bases remaining between them. This CDR3 has 13 residues. Germline CDR1 is LNHDA and CDR2 is SQIVND (reference sequence). CDR3: CASGTYSTDTQYF. The CDR3 DNA follows: TGTGCCTCAGGGACTTATAGCACAGATACGCAGTATTTT.

The rearrangement links TRBV4-2 to TRBJ2-5; 10 bases align to TRBD2. J was trimmed by 5 bases and V by 0 bases; bases with no gene match: 12. Germline V CDR1 and CDR2: LGHNA, YNFKEQ. The CDR3 loop spans 18 amino acids. CDR3 in DNA: TGTGCCAGCAGCCAAGAACGGGGAGCGGGGGGGCCTAGGGAGACCCAGTACTTC. Protein: CASSQERGAGGPRETQYF.

The chain links TRBV4-2 to TRBJ2-7, with a possible D match to TRBD2 (6 bases). The CDR3 has 14 residues. Between the trimmed V and J ends, which lost 1 base and 3 bases, there was a span of 10 bases. Germline V lookup: CDR1 LGHNA, CDR2 YNFKEQ. CDR3 sequence: CASSQAAGNYEQYF. DNA for the CDR3: TGTGCCAGCAGCCAAGCGGCGGGAAACTACGAGCAGTACTTC.

The CDR3 region is CASSPHTSGADTQYF. CDR3 DNA sequence: TGTGCCAGCAGTCCGCATACCTCAGGGGCTGATACGCAGTATTTT. The chain has TRBV28 and TRBJ2-3; a weak D match, TRBD1 (6 bases). The V gene lost 5 bases and the J gene lost 6 bases, with 18 bases spanning the gap. The CDR3 is 15 residues long. In germline, CDR1 is MDHEN, CDR2 SYDVKM.

The count of this clone is one. The J gene is TRBJ2-1, the V gene TRBV6-1; 8 nucleotides agree with TRBD2. Germline CDR1 MNHNS, CDR2 SASEGT. After removal of 2 bases from V and 3 bases from J, the junction contained 12 bases not matched to a gene. The CDR3 is 18 amino acids. In nucleotides, the CDR3 is TGTGCCAGCAGTGAAACCTTCGGGAGCGGGAGTTACTACAATGAGCAGTTCTTC. Protein sequence: CASSETFGSGSYYNEQFF.

This clone was detected only once. The chain uses TRBV27 and TRBJ2-3, with 7 bases identical to TRBD1. V trimming: 2 bases; J trimming: 6 bases; junction bases outside the gene matches: 11. Germline V gene data show CDR1 as MNHEY and CDR2 as SMNVEV (reference sequence). The length of the CDR3 is 16 residues. This CDR3 is CASSLPTPGGGDTQYF. CDR3 in DNA: TGTGCCAGCAGTTTACCCACCCCAGGGGGTGGGGATACGCAGTATTTT.

The J gene is TRBJ2-7, the V gene TRBV7-9, with D unclear. Germline V lookup: CDR1 SEHNR, CDR2 FQNEAQ (reference sequence). Between the trimmed V and J ends, which lost 8 bases and 8 bases, there was a span of 19 bases. The CDR3 extends over 13 amino acids. CDR3 DNA sequence: TGTGCCAGCCCGAGGCCACGTGTCGTGAAGCAGTACTTC. Protein: CASPRPRVVKQYF.

The rearrangement links TRBV11-2 to TRBJ1-1; 8 bases agree with TRBD1. The CDR3 runs 16 residues. V trimming: 5 bases; J trimming: 2 bases; junction bases outside the gene matches: 10. CDR1 is SGHAT, CDR2 FQNNGV, per germline. As DNA, the CDR3 is TGTGCCAGCAGCCCCAGAGGGGACAGGTTAAACACTGAAGCTTTCTTT. It encodes CASSPRGDRLNTEAFF.

Only one count was recorded for this clone. The chain uses TRBV20-1 and TRBJ2-5; the match to TRBD1 covers 8 bases. The CDR3 length is 11 residues. The trim removed 4 bases at V and 5 bases at J, leaving 0 bases unmatched. Germline V gene data show CDR1 as DFQATT and CDR2 as SNEGSKA (reference sequence). The CDR3 region has the DNA TGCAGTGCTAACAGGGGGGAGACCCAGTACTTC. This encodes CSANRGETQYF.

J is TRBJ2-5 and V is TRBV28; TRBD2 aligns across 8 bases. The J segment lost 5 bases and the V segment lost 10 bases, leaving 9 bases of the junction unmatched. Germline CDR1 and CDR2: MDHEN and SYDVKM. The CDR3 is 13 residues long. CDR3 sequence reads: CATRAGVGETQYF. The CDR3 region has the DNA TGTGCCACGAGAGCGGGAGTAGGGGAGACCCAGTACTTC.

In this sample, this clone turned up once. The V and J genes are TRBV7-3 and TRBJ2-1, with 7 nucleotides matching TRBD1. Germline V CDR1 and CDR2: SGHTA, FQGTGA. CDR3 length: 15 amino acids. V shed 5 bases and J 8 bases; nucleotides not matched to a gene: 12. CDR3 coding DNA: TGTGCCAGCAGCCTTTACGGACAGGATTCTGATGAGCAGTTCTTC. Protein sequence: CASSLYGQDSDEQFF. The full variable domain, with the rest looked up from reference TRBV7-3 and TRBJ2-1, is GAGVSQTPSNKVTEKGKYVELRCDPISGHTALYWYRQSLGQGPEFLIYFQGTGAADDSGLPNDRFFAVRPEGSVSTLKIQRTERGDSAVYLCASSLYGQDSDEQFFGPGTRLTVL.

This chain uses TRBV19 with TRBJ2-1, with 8 positions matching TRBD2. The V segment lost 4 bases and the J segment 3 bases; nucleotides outside the gene matches: 2. The germline V gene encodes CDR1 LNHDA and CDR2 SQIVND (reference sequence). CDR3 length equals 14 residues. This CDR3 is CASSRLANYNEQFF. The CDR3, as DNA: TGTGCCAGTAGTAGACTAGCGAACTACAATGAGCAGTTCTTC.

V and J are TRBV2 and TRBJ1-6; 10 bases align to TRBD1. Germline V gene lookup returns CDR1 SNHLY and CDR2 FYNNEI. Losses at the gene ends were 3 bases for V and 10 bases for J; bases not matched to a gene: 3. The CDR3 has 14 residues. The DNA of the CDR3 is TGTGCCAGCAGTGAGGACAGGGGGGGGTCACCCCTCCACTTT. This sequence encodes CASSEDRGGSPLHF.

The chain combines TRBV18 with TRBJ1-2, with a possible D match to TRBD1 (6 bases). Trimming removed 5 bases from V and 3 bases from J, with 10 bases in between. Looked up from germline, CDR1 is KGHSH and CDR2 is LQKENI. The CDR3 runs 13 residues. CDR3 DNA: TGTGCCAGCTCAAGACAGGACGACTATGGCTACACCTTC. This gives the protein CASSRQDDYGYTF.

The V call is TRBV5-6, the J call TRBJ2-2; possibly TRBD2 for D (5 bases). Germline V CDR1 and CDR2: SGHDT, YYEEEE. Deletions cut 1 base from V and 0 bases from J, with 7 bases between. This CDR3 region has 15 residues. The chain's CDR3 is CASSLFGTNTGELFF. CDR3 coding DNA: TGTGCCAGCAGCTTGTTCGGGACGAACACCGGGGAGCTGTTTTTT.

The rearrangement joins TRBV19 to TRBJ2-7; tentatively, D is TRBD2 (7 bases). The ends were cut back, 3 bases at V and 3 bases at J, with 15 bases in the middle. CDR1 and CDR2 from the germline V gene are LNHDA and SQIVND (reference sequence). The CDR3 contains 15 residues. The CDR3 loop reads CASSMGGHGVYEQYF. The CDR3 DNA sequence: TGTGCCAGTAGTATGGGGGGGCATGGGGTCTACGAGCAGTACTTC.

The rearrangement joins TRBV6-5 to TRBJ1-2; the match to TRBD1 covers 7 bases. The CDR3 sequence is 13 residues long. From germline, CDR1 is MNHEY and CDR2 SVGAGI. With V trimmed by 8 bases and J by 4 bases, 7 bases remained unmatched. In DNA form, the CDR3 reads TGTGCCAGCCGGGGACAGCAGTTCTATGGCTACACCTTC. Amino acid sequence: CASRGQQFYGYTF.

Here the CDR3 DNA reads TGTGCCATCAGTGAGGGGCCACCAGCTGACACGCAGTATTTT. It translates to CAISEGPPADTQYF. The rearrangement uses TRBV10-3 and TRBJ2-3, with D unclear. In germline, CDR1 is ENHRY, CDR2 SYGVKD. The CDR3 is 14 amino acids. The V gene lost 2 bases and the J gene lost 9 bases, with 15 bases spanning the gap.

The chain joins TRBV6-5 to TRBJ1-1; 7 bases fit TRBD1. The trim removed 6 bases at V and 4 bases at J, leaving 8 bases unmatched. CDR3 length: 14 amino acids. The V gene's germline CDR1 is MNHEY and CDR2 SVGAGI. In DNA form, the CDR3 reads TGTGCCAGCAGCGCCGACAGGGAGATCACTGAAGCTTTCTTT. Translation gives CASSADREITEAFF.

This chain uses TRBV30 with TRBJ1-1; tentatively, D is TRBD1 (6 bases). Germline V gives CDR1 GTSNPN, CDR2 SVGIG (reference sequence). The V end was cut by 3 bases, the J end by 1 base, with 12 bases between. The length of the CDR3 is 14 residues. CDR3 DNA sequence: TGTGCCTGGAGGAAGACAGGTCGGAACACTGAAGCTTTCTTT. Amino acid sequence: CAWRKTGRNTEAFF.